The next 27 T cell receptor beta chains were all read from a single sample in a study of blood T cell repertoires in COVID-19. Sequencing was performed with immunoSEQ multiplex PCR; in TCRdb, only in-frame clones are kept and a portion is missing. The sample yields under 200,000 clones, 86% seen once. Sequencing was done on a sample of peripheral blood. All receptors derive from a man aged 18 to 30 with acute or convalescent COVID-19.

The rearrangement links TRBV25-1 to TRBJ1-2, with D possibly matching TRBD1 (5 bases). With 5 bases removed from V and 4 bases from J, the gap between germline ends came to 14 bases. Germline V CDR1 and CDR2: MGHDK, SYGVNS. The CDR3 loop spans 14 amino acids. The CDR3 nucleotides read TGTGCCAGCAGTCCTCCCGAGACAGCCTATGGCTACACCTTC. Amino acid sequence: CASSPPETAYGYTF.

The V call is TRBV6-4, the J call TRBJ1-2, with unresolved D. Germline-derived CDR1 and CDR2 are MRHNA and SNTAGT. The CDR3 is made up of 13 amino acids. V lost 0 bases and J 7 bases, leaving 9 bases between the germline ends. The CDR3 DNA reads TGTGCCAGCAGTGACTCTGGAGGGATTGGCTACACCTTC. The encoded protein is CASSDSGGIGYTF.

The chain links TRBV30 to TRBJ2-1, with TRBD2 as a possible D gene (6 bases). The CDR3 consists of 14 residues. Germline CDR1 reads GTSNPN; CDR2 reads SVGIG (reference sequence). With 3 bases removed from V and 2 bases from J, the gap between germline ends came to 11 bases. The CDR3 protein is CAWSVGRPYNEQFF. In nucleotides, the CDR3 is TGTGCCTGGAGCGTCGGGAGACCCTACAATGAGCAGTTCTTC.

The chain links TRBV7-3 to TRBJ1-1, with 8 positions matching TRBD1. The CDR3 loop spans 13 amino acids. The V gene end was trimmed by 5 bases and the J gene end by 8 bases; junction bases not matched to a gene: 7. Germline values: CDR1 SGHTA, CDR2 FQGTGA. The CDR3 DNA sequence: TGTGCCAGCAGCCCGGACAGGGCGAAAGAAGCTTTCTTT. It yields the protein CASSPDRAKEAFF. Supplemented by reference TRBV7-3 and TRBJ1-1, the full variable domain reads GAGVSQTPSNKVTEKGKYVELRCDPISGHTALYWYRQSLGQGPEFLIYFQGTGAADDSGLPNDRFFAVRPEGSVSTLKIQRTERGDSAVYLCASSPDRAKEAFFGQGTRLTVV.

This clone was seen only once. CDR3 sequence (DNA): TGTGCCAGCAAACCGGGACTAGCGGGGGCAAACAATGAGCAGTTCTTC. Translated, it gives CASKPGLAGANNEQFF. The gene calls are TRBV5-4 and TRBJ2-1, with 14 nucleotides matching TRBD2. Germline V gives CDR1 SGHNT, CDR2 YYREEE (reference sequence). V lost 6 bases to trimming and J lost 5 bases; unmatched junction nucleotides: 7. This CDR3 region has 16 residues. The full variable domain, in which reference TRBV5-4 and TRBJ2-1 provide the parts outside the CDR3, is ETGVTQSPTHLIKTRGQQVTLRCSSQSGHNTVSWYQQALGQGPQFIFQYYREEENGRGNFPPRFSGLQFPNYSSELNVNALELDDSALYLCASKPGLAGANNEQFFGPGTRLTVL.

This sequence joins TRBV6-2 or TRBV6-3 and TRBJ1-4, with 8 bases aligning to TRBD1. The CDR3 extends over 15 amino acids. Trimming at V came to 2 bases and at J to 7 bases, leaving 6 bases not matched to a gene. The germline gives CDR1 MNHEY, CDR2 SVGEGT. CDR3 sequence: CASSYVRGRGEKLFF. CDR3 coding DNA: TGTGCCAGCAGTTACGTCAGGGGGCGCGGTGAAAAACTGTTTTTT.

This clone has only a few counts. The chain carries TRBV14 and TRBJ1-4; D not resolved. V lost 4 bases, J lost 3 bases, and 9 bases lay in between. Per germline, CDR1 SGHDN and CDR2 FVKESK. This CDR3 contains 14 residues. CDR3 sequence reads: CASSRGLANEKLFF. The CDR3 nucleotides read TGTGCCAGCAGCCGAGGTTTGGCTAATGAAAAACTGTTTTTT. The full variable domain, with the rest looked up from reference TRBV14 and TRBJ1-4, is EAGVTQFPSHSVIEKGQTVTLRCDPISGHDNLYWYRRVMGKEIKFLLHFVKESKQDESGMPNNRFLAERTGGTYSTLKVQPAELEDSGVYFCASSRGLANEKLFFGSGTQLSVL.

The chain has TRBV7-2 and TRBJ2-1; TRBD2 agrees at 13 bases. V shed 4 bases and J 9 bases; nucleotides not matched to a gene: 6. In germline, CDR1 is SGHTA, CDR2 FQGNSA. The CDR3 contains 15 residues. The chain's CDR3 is CASSSTSGGVIEQFF. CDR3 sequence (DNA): TGTGCCAGCAGCTCAACTAGCGGGGGGGTCATTGAGCAGTTCTTC.

The CDR3 DNA is TGTGCCAGCAGTTCCGAGTGGCGAGCAGGGCTCACCTTC. It yields the protein CASSSEWRAGLTF. The rearrangement links TRBV6-5 to TRBJ1-2; possible D gene TRBD1, 5 bases. This CDR3 comprises 13 residues. CDR1 MNHEY and CDR2 SVGAGI come from the germline V gene. The V and J ends lost 4 bases and 13 bases respectively, with 19 bases between them.

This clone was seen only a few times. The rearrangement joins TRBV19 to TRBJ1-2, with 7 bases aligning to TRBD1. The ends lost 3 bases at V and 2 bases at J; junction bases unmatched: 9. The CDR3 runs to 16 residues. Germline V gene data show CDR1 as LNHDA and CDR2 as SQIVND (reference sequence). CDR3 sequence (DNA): TGTGCCAGTAGTATCTCCCGGGACAGCCCCAACTATGGCTACACCTTC. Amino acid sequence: CASSISRDSPNYGYTF.

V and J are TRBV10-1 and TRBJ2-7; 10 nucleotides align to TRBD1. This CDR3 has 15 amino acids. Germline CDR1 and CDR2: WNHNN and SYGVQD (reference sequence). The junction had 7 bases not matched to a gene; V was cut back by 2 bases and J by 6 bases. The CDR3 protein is CASSEGTGVSSEQYV. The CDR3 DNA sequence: TGCGCCAGCAGTGAGGGGACAGGGGTATCGTCCGAGCAGTACGTC.

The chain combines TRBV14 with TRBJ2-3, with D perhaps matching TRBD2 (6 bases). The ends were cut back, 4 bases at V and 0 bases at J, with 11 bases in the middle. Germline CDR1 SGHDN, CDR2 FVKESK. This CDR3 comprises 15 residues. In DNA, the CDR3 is TGTGCCAGCAGCCTTCAAGCGGGTAGCACAGATACGCAGTATTTT. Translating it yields CASSLQAGSTDTQYF.

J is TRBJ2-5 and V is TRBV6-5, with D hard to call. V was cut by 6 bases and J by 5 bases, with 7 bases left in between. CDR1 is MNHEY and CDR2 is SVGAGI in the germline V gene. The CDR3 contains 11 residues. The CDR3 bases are TGTGCCAGCAGGGCGGCGGAGACCCAGTACTTC. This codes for CASRAAETQYF.

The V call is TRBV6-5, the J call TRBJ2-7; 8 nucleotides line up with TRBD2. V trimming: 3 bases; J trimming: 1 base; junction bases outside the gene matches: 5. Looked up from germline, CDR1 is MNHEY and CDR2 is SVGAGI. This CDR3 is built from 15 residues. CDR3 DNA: TGTGCCAGCAGTTATCAGCGGGGGAAATCCTACGAGCAGTACTTC. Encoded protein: CASSYQRGKSYEQYF.

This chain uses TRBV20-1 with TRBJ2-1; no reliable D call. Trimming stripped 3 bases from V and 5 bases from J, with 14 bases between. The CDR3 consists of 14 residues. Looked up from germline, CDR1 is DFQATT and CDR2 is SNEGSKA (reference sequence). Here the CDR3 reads CSASHYPDDNEQFF. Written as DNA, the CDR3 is TGCAGTGCTAGTCACTACCCCGATGACAATGAGCAGTTCTTC.

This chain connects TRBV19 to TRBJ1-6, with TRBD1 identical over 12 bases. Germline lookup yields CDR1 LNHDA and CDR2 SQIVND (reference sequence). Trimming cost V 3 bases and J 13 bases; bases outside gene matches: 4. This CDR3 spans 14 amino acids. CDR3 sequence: CASSIGTGGEPLHF. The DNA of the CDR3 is TGTGCCAGTAGTATCGGGACAGGGGGCGAGCCCCTCCACTTT.

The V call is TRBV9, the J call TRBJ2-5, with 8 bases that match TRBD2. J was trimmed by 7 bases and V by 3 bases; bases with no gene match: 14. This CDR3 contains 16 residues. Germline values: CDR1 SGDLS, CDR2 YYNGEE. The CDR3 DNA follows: TGTGCCAGCAGCGAGGGGACGGGGGGGCCTCTAGGGACCCAGTACTTC. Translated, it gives CASSEGTGGPLGTQYF.

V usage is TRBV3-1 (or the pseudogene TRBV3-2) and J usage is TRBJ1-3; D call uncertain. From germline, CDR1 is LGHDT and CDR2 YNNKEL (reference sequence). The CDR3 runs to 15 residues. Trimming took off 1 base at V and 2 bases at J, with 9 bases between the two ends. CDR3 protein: CASSQVLGPGNTIYF. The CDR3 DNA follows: TGTGCCAGCAGCCAAGTACTCGGTCCTGGAAACACCATATATTTT.

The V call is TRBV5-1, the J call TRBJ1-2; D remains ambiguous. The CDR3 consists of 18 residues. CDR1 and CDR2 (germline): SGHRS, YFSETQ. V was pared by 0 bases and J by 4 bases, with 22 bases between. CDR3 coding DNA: TGCGCCAGCAGCTTGGCCCCCGGCTCCGACGGGAAGGGCTATGGCTACACCTTC. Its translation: CASSLAPGSDGKGYGYTF.

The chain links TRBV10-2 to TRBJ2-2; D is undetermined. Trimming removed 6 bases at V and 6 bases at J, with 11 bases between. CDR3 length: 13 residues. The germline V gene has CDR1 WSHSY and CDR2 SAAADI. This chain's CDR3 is CASRPTRAGELFF. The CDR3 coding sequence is TGCGCCAGCAGACCCACCCGGGCCGGGGAGCTGTTTTTT.

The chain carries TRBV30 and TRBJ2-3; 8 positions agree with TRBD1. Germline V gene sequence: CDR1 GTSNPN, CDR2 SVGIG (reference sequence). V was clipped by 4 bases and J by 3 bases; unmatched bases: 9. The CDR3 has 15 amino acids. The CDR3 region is CAWTSDRALTDTQYF. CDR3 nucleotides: TGTGCCTGGACCTCGGACAGGGCTCTAACAGATACGCAGTATTTT.

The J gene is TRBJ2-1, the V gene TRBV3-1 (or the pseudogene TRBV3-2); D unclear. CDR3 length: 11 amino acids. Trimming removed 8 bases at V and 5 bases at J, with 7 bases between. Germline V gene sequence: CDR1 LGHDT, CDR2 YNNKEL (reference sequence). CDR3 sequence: CASQENNEQFF. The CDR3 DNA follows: TGTGCCAGCCAGGAAAACAATGAGCAGTTCTTC.

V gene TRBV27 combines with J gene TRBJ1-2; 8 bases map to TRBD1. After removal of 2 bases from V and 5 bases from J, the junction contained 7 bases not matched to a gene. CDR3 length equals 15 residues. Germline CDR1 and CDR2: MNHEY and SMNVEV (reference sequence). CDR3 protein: CASSLGSGGVYGYTF. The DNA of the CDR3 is TGTGCCAGCAGTTTAGGGTCAGGGGGCGTATATGGCTACACCTTC.

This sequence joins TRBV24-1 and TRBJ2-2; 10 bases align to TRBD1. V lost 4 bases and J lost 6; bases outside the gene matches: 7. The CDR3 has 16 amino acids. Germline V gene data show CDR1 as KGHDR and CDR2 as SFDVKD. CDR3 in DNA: TGTGCCACCAGTGACCCCGGGACAGGGGCTGCCGGGGAGCTGTTTTTT. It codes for CATSDPGTGAAGELFF.

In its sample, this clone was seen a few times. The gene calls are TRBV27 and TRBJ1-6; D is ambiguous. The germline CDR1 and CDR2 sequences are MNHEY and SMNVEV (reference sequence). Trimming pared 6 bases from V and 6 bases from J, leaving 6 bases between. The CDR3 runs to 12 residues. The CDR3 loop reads CASSLFNSPLHF. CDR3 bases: TGTGCCAGCAGCTTGTTTAATTCACCCCTCCACTTT.

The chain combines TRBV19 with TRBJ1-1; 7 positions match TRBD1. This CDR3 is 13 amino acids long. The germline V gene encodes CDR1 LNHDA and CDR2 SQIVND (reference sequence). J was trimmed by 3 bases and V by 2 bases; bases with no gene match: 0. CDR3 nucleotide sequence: TGTGCCAGTAGTATAACAGGGGACACTGAAGCTTTCTTT. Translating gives CASSITGDTEAFF.

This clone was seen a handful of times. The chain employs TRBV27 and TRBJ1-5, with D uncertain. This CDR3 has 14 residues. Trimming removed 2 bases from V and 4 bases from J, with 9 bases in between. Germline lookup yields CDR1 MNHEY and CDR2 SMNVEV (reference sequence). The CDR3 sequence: CASSLNAGNQPQHF. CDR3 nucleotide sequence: TGTGCCAGCAGTTTAAACGCGGGAAATCAGCCCCAGCATTTT.